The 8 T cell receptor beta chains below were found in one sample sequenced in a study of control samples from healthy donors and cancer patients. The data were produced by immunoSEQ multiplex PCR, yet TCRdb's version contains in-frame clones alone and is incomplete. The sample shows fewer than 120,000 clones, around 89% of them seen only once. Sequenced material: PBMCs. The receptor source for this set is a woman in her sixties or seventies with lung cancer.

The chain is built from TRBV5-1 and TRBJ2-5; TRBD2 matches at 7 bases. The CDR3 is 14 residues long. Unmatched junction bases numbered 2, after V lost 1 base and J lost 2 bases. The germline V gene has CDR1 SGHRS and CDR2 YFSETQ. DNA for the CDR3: TGCGCCAGCAGCTTGTCCGGGGGGCAAGAGACCCAGTACTTC. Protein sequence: CASSLSGGQETQYF.

The CDR3 DNA sequence: TGCGCCAGCAGCGGCACAGCGGGAGTCTCCACAGATACGCAGTATTTT. It is translated as CASSGTAGVSTDTQYF. This chain links TRBV5-1 with TRBJ2-3; 8 bases map to TRBD2. With V trimmed by 4 bases and J by 2 bases, 9 bases remained unmatched. Germline V lookup: CDR1 SGHRS, CDR2 YFSETQ. The length of the CDR3 is 16 residues.

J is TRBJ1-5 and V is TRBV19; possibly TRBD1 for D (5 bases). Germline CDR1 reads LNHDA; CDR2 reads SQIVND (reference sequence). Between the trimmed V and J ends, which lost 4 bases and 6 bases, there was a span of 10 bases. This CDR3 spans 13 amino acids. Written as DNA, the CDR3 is TGTGCCAGTAGTACCCAGGGTGGTCAGCCCCAGCATTTT. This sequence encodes CASSTQGGQPQHF.

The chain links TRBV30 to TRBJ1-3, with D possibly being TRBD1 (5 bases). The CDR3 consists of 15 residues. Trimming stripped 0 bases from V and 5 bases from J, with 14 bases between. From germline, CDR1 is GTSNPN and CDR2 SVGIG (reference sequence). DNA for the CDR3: TGTGCCTGGAGTGTAGGGGTCATGGGGAGAAACACCATATATTTT. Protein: CAWSVGVMGRNTIYF. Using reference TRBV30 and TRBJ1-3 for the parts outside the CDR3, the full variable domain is SQTIHQWPATLVQPVGSPLSLECTVEGTSNPNLYWYRQAAGRGLQLLFYSVGIGQISSEVPQNLSASRPQDRQFILSSKKLLLSDSGFYLCAWSVGVMGRNTIYFGEGSWLTVV.

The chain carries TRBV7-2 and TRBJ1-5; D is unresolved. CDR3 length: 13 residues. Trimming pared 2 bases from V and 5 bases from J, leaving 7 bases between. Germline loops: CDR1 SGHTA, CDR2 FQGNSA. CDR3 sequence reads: CASSLKRDQPQHF. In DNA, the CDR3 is TGTGCCAGCAGCTTAAAACGGGATCAGCCCCAGCATTTT.

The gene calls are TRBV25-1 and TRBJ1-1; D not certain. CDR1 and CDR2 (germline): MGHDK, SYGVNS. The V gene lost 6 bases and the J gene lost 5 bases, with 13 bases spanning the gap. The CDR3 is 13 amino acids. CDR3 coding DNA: TGTGCCAGCAGCCAGGAGGTAAGAACTGAAGCTTTCTTT. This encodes CASSQEVRTEAFF.

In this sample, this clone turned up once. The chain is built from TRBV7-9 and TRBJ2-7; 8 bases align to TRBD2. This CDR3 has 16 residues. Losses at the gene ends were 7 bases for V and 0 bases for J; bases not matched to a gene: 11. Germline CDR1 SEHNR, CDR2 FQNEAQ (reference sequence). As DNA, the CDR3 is TGTGCCAGCACCCTATTACGGGGGGGGCCCTCCTACGAGCAGTACTTC. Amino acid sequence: CASTLLRGGPSYEQYF. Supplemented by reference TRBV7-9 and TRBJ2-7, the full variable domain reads DTGVSQNPRHKITKRGQNVTFRCDPISEHNRLYWYRQTLGQGPEFLTYFQNEAQLEKSRLLSDRFSAERPKGSFSTLEIQRTEQGDSAMYLCASTLLRGGPSYEQYFGPGTRLTVT.

The CDR3, as DNA: TGTGCCAGCAGCCACCCCTCGGGAGCGGGGGAACGGAGCTCCTACAATGAGCAGTTCTTC. Translating it yields CASSHPSGAGERSSYNEQFF. The rearrangement uses TRBV3-1 (or the pseudogene TRBV3-2) and TRBJ2-1; 8 positions agree with TRBD2. The length of the CDR3 is 20 residues. The trim removed 3 bases at V and 0 bases at J, leaving 16 bases unmatched. CDR1 and CDR2 (germline): LGHDT, YNNKEL (reference sequence).